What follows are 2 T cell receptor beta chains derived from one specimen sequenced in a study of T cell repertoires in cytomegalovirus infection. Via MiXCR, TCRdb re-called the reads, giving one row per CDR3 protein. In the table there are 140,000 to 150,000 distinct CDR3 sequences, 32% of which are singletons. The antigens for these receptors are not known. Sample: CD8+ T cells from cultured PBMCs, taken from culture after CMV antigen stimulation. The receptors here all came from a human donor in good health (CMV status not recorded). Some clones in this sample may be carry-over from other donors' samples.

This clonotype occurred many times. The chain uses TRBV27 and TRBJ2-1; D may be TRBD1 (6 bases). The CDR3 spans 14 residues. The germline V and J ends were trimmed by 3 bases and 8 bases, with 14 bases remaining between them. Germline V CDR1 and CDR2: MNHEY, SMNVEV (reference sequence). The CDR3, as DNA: TGTGCCAGCAGTTTTAAAGAAGGGGGTGATGAGCAGTTCTTC. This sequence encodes CASSFKEGGDEQFF.

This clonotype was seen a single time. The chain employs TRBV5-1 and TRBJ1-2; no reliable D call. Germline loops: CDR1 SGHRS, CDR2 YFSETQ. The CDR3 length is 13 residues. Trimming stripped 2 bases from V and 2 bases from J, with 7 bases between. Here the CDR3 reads CASSFEANYGYTF. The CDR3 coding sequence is TGCGCCAGCAGCTTTGAGGCGAACTATGGCTACACCTTC.